This TCR beta chain was sequenced for a study of cytomegalovirus exposure and HLA in healthy donors. Study-level points and caveats: A few of the chains that were CMV-associated were confirmed in vitro to be specific for CMV antigens. The authors enumerated under 200 TCR beta chains as linked to cytomegalovirus.

This CDR3 comprises 15 residues. The V end lost 1 base, the J end lost 1 base, and 10 bases lay between the germline ends. CDR1 and CDR2 (germline): MGHRA, YSYEKL. Assay used: immunoSEQ multiplex PCR; TCRdb lists only in-frame clones, some missing. The table records about 140,000 clones, approximately 86% of them present only once. The donors were members of the validation cohort comprising 100 to 150 subjects, separate from the roughly 700-subject first cohort. With regard to this clone: What it binds is unknown.

The J gene is TRBJ1-1, the V gene TRBV4-1, with D possibly being TRBD1 (6 bases). The receptor's source is a young man in good health and CMV-seropositive. Sequenced: PBMCs. In DNA form, the CDR3 reads TGCGCCAGCAGCCAAGCGGGGACACGGAACACTGAAGCTTTCTTT. It translates to CASSQAGTRNTEAFF.